These 31 T cell receptor beta chains originate from one sample sequenced in a study of response to subunit inactivated influenza vaccine. One entry per CDR3 protein, called by TCRdb with MiXCR from the RT-PCR reads. The sample has about 530,000 distinct CDR3 sequences, approximately 13% seen once. Source: PBMCs from blood, taken more than 35 days after vaccination. The receptor set was obtained from a man in his forties or fifties who received an inactivated influenza vaccine.

This clonotype has just a few counts. The chain uses TRBV4-3 and TRBJ2-5; D possibly uses TRBD1 or TRBD2 (7 bases each). V gave up 4 bases and J gave up 4 bases, with 19 bases separating them. CDR3 size: 16 residues. The germline CDR1 and CDR2 sequences are LGHNA and YSLEER. CDR3 nucleotide sequence: TGCGCCAGCAGCCCAGGGGGGGGATCCTTTATAGAGACCCAGTACTTC. Its translation is CASSPGGGSFIETQYF.

This clonotype occurred many times. The chain couples TRBV5-1 to TRBJ2-3; D remains ambiguous. The CDR3 runs to 14 residues. In germline, CDR1 is SGHRS, CDR2 YFSETQ. V gave up 0 bases and J gave up 2 bases, with 7 bases separating them. CDR3 sequence: CASSLEGPTDTQYF. The DNA of the CDR3 is TGCGCCAGCAGCTTGGAGGGCCCCACAGATACGCAGTATTTT. The full variable domain, completed using reference TRBV5-1 and TRBJ2-3, is KAGVTQTPRYLIKTRGQQVTLSCSPISGHRSVSWYQQTPGQGLQFLFEYFSETQRNKGNFPGRFSGRQFSNSRSEMNVSTLELGDSALYLCASSLEGPTDTQYFGPGTRLTVL.

The J gene is TRBJ2-1, the V gene TRBV7-2, with TRBD2 matching 7 bases. The ends lost 0 bases at V and 8 bases at J; junction bases unmatched: 10. The CDR3 totals 16 residues. Germline V gene sequence: CDR1 SGHTA, CDR2 FQGNSA. The CDR3 DNA is TGTGCCAGCAGCTTAGCGGGACTACCTCGGGGCGATGAGCAGTTCTTC. The encoded protein is CASSLAGLPRGDEQFF.

This clonotype was picked up many times. V and J are TRBV10-3 and TRBJ1-2; 8 nucleotides line up with TRBD1. The V segment lost 10 bases and the J segment 6 bases; nucleotides outside the gene matches: 10. CDR1 and CDR2 from the germline V gene are ENHRY and SYGVKD. CDR3 size: 13 residues. The CDR3: CATRQGRENGYTF. The DNA of the CDR3 is TGTGCCACCAGACAGGGGAGAGAGAATGGCTACACCTTC.

This clonotype was observed a few times. The chain combines TRBV5-1 with TRBJ1-2; D is possibly TRBD1 (5 bases). Trimming removed 5 bases from V and 0 bases from J, with 17 bases in between. Germline V gene data show CDR1 as SGHRS and CDR2 as YFSETQ. The CDR3 extends over 16 amino acids. CDR3 sequence: CASRGGTDEANYGYTF. In nucleotides, the CDR3 is TGCGCCAGCAGGGGTGGGACGGATGAAGCTAACTATGGCTACACCTTC.

The rearrangement joins TRBV5-8 to TRBJ2-4, with D tentatively TRBD1 (5 bases). The CDR3 length is 14 residues. Germline V CDR1 and CDR2: SGHTS, YDEGEE. V was shortened by 0 bases and J by 6 bases, with 10 bases between the two germline ends. CDR3 amino acids: CASSLGYRSNIQYF. CDR3 nucleotides: TGTGCCAGCAGCTTGGGATACAGGTCAAACATTCAGTACTTC. The variable domain in full, completed from reference TRBV5-8 and TRBJ2-4, reads EAGVTQSPTHLIKTRGQQATLRCSPISGHTSVYWYQQALGLGLQFLLWYDEGEERNRGNFPPRFSGRQFPNYSSELNVNALELEDSALYLCASSLGYRSNIQYFGAGTRLSVL.

The gene calls are TRBV10-3 and TRBJ2-7, with a possible D match to TRBD2 (6 bases). Deletions cut 4 bases from V and 6 bases from J, with 16 bases between. Per the germline V gene, CDR1 is ENHRY and CDR2 is SYGVKD. This CDR3 spans 14 amino acids. The CDR3 DNA follows: TGTGCCATCAGTGCGGGTAGCGGATTCCTCGAGCAGTACTTC. Residues: CAISAGSGFLEQYF.

This chain connects TRBV5-1 to TRBJ2-3; D is unresolved. The CDR3 loop spans 15 amino acids. V lost 5 bases and J 0 bases, leaving 13 bases between the germline ends. Looked up from germline, CDR1 is SGHRS and CDR2 is YFSETQ. The DNA of the CDR3 is TGCGCCAGCAGAGACGATCCATCCAGCACAGATACGCAGTATTTT. Translating it yields CASRDDPSSTDTQYF.

This clonotype was seen a handful of times. V and J are TRBV9 and TRBJ2-1, with 10 bases lining up with TRBD2. The CDR3 consists of 15 residues. V was clipped by 4 bases and J by 8 bases; unmatched bases: 9. The germline V gene encodes CDR1 SGDLS and CDR2 YYNGEE. The CDR3 is CASSPSSGSFHEQFF. The CDR3 DNA is TGTGCCAGCAGCCCCTCTAGCGGGAGTTTCCATGAGCAGTTCTTC.

This clonotype was found a few times. This chain connects TRBV6-1 to TRBJ2-2; D gene uncertain. CDR1 and CDR2 (germline): MNHNS, SASEGT. The V end lost 5 bases, the J end lost 5 bases, and 12 bases lay between the germline ends. CDR3 length equals 14 residues. The CDR3 bases are TGTGCCAGCAGTCAAATAGTATGGACCGGGGAGCTGTTTTTT. Amino acids: CASSQIVWTGELFF.

This clonotype has a handful of counts. The chain combines TRBV9 with TRBJ1-1; D possibly corresponds to TRBD1 (5 bases). Germline-derived CDR1 and CDR2 are SGDLS and YYNGEE. The CDR3 consists of 14 residues. Trimming shortened V by 0 bases and J by 0 bases, and 6 bases separated the two germline ends. As DNA, the CDR3 is TGTGCCAGCAGCGTAGGGGACCTGAACACTGAAGCTTTCTTT. Translation: CASSVGDLNTEAFF.

The rearrangement uses TRBV27 and TRBJ1-4; D not certain. The V gene's germline CDR1 is MNHEY and CDR2 SMNVEV (reference sequence). V shed 0 bases and J shed 6 bases, with 11 bases lying between them. The CDR3 covers 15 residues. Here the CDR3 reads CASSLSVGLHEKLFF. The CDR3 region has the DNA TGTGCCAGCAGTTTATCGGTAGGGCTACATGAAAAACTGTTTTTT.

Points on this clonotype: A much larger clone is a single base away; this may be a read error. This sequence joins TRBV20-1 and TRBJ1-5, with 7 nucleotides matching TRBD1. From germline, CDR1 is DFQATT and CDR2 SNEGSKA (reference sequence). CDR3 length equals 15 residues. V gave up 4 bases and J gave up 5 bases; unmatched junction bases: 11. CDR3 in DNA: TGCAGTGCTATTGACAGGGAACACATCGATCAGCCCCAGCATTTT. Its protein is CSAIDREHIDQPQHF.

This clonotype was observed a few times. The chain's CDR3 is CASSQTDRVVGTDTQYF. CDR3 bases: TGCGCCAGCAGCCAAACGGACAGGGTGGTAGGCACAGATACGCAGTATTTT. The chain is built from TRBV4-1 and TRBJ2-3, with TRBD1 identical over 8 bases. The V and J ends lost 2 bases and 1 base, in that order; junction bases with no gene match: 8. From germline, CDR1 is MGHRA and CDR2 YSYEKL. This CDR3 is built from 17 residues.

The gene calls are TRBV20-1 and TRBJ2-1; possibly TRBD1 for D (7 bases). This CDR3 contains 14 residues. V lost 3 bases, J lost 7 bases, and 16 bases lay in between. Germline CDR1 reads DFQATT; CDR2 reads SNEGSKA (reference sequence). CDR3 coding DNA: TGCAGTGCTAGTCACAGGGGACTCGGGAATGAGCAGTTCTTC. Protein: CSASHRGLGNEQFF.

The table lists this clonotype with a few counts. The V and J genes are TRBV10-3 and TRBJ2-5, with 7 bases that match TRBD1. Trimming removed 0 bases from V and 2 bases from J; junction bases left unmatched: 6. The CDR3 consists of 16 residues. Germline CDR1 ENHRY, CDR2 SYGVKD. The CDR3 DNA sequence: TGTGCCATCAGTGAGTCCCGGGACAGTCGACAAGAGACCCAGTACTTC. Translated: CAISESRDSRQETQYF.

V usage is TRBV10-3 and J usage is TRBJ2-7; weak D call: TRBD2 (6 bases). The CDR3 length is 20 residues. Trimming took off 0 bases at V and 0 bases at J, with 24 bases between the two ends. Germline V CDR1 and CDR2: ENHRY, SYGVKD. The CDR3 nucleotides read TGTGCCATCAGTGAGTCGTGGGCAGCGGGTACCATCTTGAGCTCCTACGAGCAGTACTTC. It translates to CAISESWAAGTILSSYEQYF.

In its sample, this clonotype was seen a few times. The V call is TRBV2, the J call TRBJ1-1, with TRBD1 matching 8 bases. J lost 0 bases, V lost 4 bases, and 4 bases had no gene match. The CDR3 contains 15 residues. CDR1 and CDR2 from the germline V gene are SNHLY and FYNNEI. CDR3: CASSVSGQVNTEAFF. CDR3 sequence (DNA): TGTGCCAGCAGTGTTTCGGGACAGGTGAACACTGAAGCTTTCTTT.

This clonotype came up a few times. The rearrangement joins TRBV24-1 to TRBJ1-5, with D hard to call. Trimming left V 7 bases short and J 8 bases short, with 17 bases between. The CDR3 covers 14 residues. Per the germline V gene, CDR1 is KGHDR and CDR2 is SFDVKD. The CDR3 loop is CATSTNREREPQHF. The CDR3 coding sequence is TGTGCCACCAGCACGAACCGGGAAAGGGAGCCCCAGCATTTT.

The chain uses TRBV7-2 and TRBJ1-1; D might be TRBD1 (5 bases). The V gene lost 6 bases and the J gene lost 4 bases, with 12 bases spanning the gap. The CDR3 length is 13 residues. The germline V gene has CDR1 SGHTA and CDR2 FQGNSA. CDR3 sequence reads: CASRMGRATEAFF. The DNA of the CDR3 is TGTGCCAGCAGGATGGGCAGGGCCACTGAAGCTTTCTTT.

A few counts support this clonotype. The chain joins TRBV20-1 to TRBJ1-2; D is perhaps TRBD1 (5 bases). Germline lookup yields CDR1 DFQATT and CDR2 SNEGSKA (reference sequence). The CDR3 is 14 amino acids. The V and J ends lost 5 bases and 7 bases respectively, with 20 bases between them. CDR3 DNA: TGCAGTGCTGGGGCTGAGAGGGAGCTGATTGGCTACACCTTC. Translation: CSAGAERELIGYTF.

The chain links TRBV5-5 to TRBJ2-1; possible D gene TRBD1, 5 bases. Germline CDR1 reads SGHKS; CDR2 reads YYEKEE (reference sequence). V was pared by 4 bases and J by 4 bases, with 9 bases between. This CDR3 is built from 13 residues. CDR3 nucleotide sequence: TGTGCCAGCAGCCCCCGACAGTACAATGAGCAGTTCTTC. This encodes CASSPRQYNEQFF.

This clonotype was counted between two and nine times. This chain connects TRBV7-2 to TRBJ2-1; weak D call: TRBD2 (6 bases). The CDR3 contains 14 residues. V was pared by 0 bases and J by 11 bases, with 14 bases between. CDR1 and CDR2 (germline): SGHTA, FQGNSA. The CDR3 protein is CASSLASGAAKQFF. CDR3 nucleotides: TGTGCCAGCAGCTTAGCTTCGGGAGCGGCCAAGCAGTTCTTC.

This clonotype was seen just once. The V call is TRBV7-2, the J call TRBJ2-5; 7 bases agree with TRBD1. The CDR3 covers 14 residues. Germline values: CDR1 SGHTA, CDR2 FQGNSA. V was pared by 5 bases and J by 4 bases, with 7 bases of the junction left unmatched. The CDR3 bases are TGTGCCAGCAGCCTAGACAGGGTCGGAGAGACCCAGTACTTC. Translating gives CASSLDRVGETQYF.

The chain uses TRBV3-1 and TRBJ1-2; maybe TRBD1 (6 bases). The V end was cut by 1 base, the J end by 4 bases, with 13 bases between. Germline values: CDR1 LGHDT, CDR2 YNNKEL (reference sequence). The CDR3 is made up of 15 amino acids. The CDR3 protein is CASSQVQGRGYGYTF. For the CDR3, the DNA is TGTGCCAGCAGCCAAGTACAGGGTAGGGGCTATGGCTACACCTTC.

The V gene is TRBV20-1, the J gene TRBJ1-1; D may be TRBD1 (5 bases). This CDR3 spans 15 amino acids. Deletions cut 4 bases from V and 1 base from J, with 16 bases between. Germline-derived CDR1 and CDR2 are DFQATT and SNEGSKA (reference sequence). In DNA, the CDR3 is TGCAGTGCTACCCCCCAGGGTGGGACGAACACTGAAGCTTTCTTT. Protein: CSATPQGGTNTEAFF.

This chain links TRBV7-9 with TRBJ2-4; 10 nucleotides match TRBD2. Germline V gene data show CDR1 as SEHNR and CDR2 as FQNEAQ (reference sequence). The CDR3 covers 16 residues. V shed 4 bases and J 1 base; nucleotides not matched to a gene: 4. CDR3 in amino acids: CASSSGTSAAKNIQYF. CDR3 DNA sequence: TGTGCCAGCAGCTCAGGGACTAGCGCCGCCAAAAACATTCAGTACTTC.

V usage is TRBV28 and J usage is TRBJ2-7; 7 bases fit TRBD1. The germline V gene encodes CDR1 MDHEN and CDR2 SYDVKM. After removal of 6 bases from V and 4 bases from J, the junction contained 9 bases not matched to a gene. The CDR3 sequence is 14 residues long. The CDR3 is CASSLSGTVYEQYF. In DNA, the CDR3 is TGTGCCAGCAGCCTTTCCGGGACAGTATACGAGCAGTACTTC.

The genes are TRBV28 and TRBJ2-2; no reliable D call. This CDR3 contains 13 residues. CDR1 is MDHEN and CDR2 is SYDVKM in the germline V gene. The V end lost 6 bases, the J end lost 4 bases, and 9 bases lay between the germline ends. The CDR3 DNA reads TGTGCCAGCAGGGCACCTGCCACCGGGGAGCTGTTTTTT. It encodes CASRAPATGELFF.

Many counts were recorded for this clonotype. J is TRBJ2-3 and V is TRBV12-3 or TRBV12-4, with TRBD1 matching 8 bases. The CDR3 spans 15 residues. Losses at the gene ends were 6 bases for V and 6 bases for J; bases not matched to a gene: 11. The CDR3 region has the DNA TGTGCCAGCAGCCTAGTGGACAGGGCTCAGGATACGCAGTATTTT. Translated: CASSLVDRAQDTQYF.

The genes are TRBV7-6 and TRBJ2-1; 11 bases fit TRBD2. The J segment lost 5 bases and the V segment lost 6 bases, leaving 0 bases of the junction unmatched. Germline CDR1 is SGHVS and CDR2 is FNYEAQ. The CDR3 has 13 residues. The CDR3 DNA sequence: TGTGCCAGCAGACTAGCGGGAGACAATGAGCAGTTCTTC. Protein sequence: CASRLAGDNEQFF.